This T cell receptor beta chain was sequenced in a study of blood T cell repertoires in COVID-19. Study at large: The United States, Italy and Spain were the sources of the acute and convalescent COVID-19 samples.

This CDR3 contains 13 residues. Trimming pared 3 bases from V and 10 bases from J, leaving 13 bases between. Study processing details: Counts of nucleated cells, estimated from reference gene primer amplification, were obtained. TCRdb keeps only in-frame clones here, not all; method: immunoSEQ multiplex PCR. V, J and clone size derive from that table, while D and trimming were established from the DNA sequence. The sample contains some 70,000 clones, roughly 85% of which appear only once. Sequenced input: peripheral blood. This chain uses TRBV12-3 or TRBV12-4 with TRBJ2-1, with D uncertain. The clonotype originates from a woman aged 60-75 years with COVID-19, enrolled during active disease. The CDR3 is CASSFGLGAEQFF. CDR3 bases: TGTGCCAGCAGTTTCGGTCTGGGCGCCGAGCAGTTCTTC.